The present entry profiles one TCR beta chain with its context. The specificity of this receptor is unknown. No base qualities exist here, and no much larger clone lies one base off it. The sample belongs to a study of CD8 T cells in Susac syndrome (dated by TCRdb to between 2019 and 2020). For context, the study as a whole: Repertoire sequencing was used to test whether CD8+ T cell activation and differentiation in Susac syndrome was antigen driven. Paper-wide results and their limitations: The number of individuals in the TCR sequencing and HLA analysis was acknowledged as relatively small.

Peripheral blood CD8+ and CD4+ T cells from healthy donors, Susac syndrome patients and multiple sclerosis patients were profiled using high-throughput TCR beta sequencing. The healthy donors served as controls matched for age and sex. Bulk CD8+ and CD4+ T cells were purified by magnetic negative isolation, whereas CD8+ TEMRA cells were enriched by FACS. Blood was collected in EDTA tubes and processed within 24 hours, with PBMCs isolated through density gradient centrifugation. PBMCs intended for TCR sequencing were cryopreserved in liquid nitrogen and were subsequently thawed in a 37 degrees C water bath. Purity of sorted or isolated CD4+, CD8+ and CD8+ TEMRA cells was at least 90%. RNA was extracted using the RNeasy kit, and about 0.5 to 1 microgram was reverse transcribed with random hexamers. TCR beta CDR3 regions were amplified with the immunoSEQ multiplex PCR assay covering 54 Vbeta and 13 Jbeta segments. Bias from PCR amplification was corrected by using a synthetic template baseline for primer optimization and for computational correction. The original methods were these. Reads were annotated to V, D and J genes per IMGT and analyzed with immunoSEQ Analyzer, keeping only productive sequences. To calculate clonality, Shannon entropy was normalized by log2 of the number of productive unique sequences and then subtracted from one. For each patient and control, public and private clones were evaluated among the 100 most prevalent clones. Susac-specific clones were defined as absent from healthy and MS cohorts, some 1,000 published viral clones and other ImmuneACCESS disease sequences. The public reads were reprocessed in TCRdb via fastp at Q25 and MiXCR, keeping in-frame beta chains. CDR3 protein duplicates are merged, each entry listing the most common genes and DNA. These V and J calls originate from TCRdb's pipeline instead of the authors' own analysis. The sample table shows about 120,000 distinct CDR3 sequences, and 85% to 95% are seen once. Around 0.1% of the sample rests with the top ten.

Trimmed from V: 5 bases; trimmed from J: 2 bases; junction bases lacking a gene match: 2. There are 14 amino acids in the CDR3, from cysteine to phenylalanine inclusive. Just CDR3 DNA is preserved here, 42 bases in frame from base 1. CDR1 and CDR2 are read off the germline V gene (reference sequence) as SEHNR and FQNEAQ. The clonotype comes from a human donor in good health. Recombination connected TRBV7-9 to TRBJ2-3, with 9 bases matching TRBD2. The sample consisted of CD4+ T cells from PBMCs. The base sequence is TGTGCCAGCAGCCAGGGACTAGCCACAGATACGCAGTATTTT. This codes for CASSQGLATDTQYF.